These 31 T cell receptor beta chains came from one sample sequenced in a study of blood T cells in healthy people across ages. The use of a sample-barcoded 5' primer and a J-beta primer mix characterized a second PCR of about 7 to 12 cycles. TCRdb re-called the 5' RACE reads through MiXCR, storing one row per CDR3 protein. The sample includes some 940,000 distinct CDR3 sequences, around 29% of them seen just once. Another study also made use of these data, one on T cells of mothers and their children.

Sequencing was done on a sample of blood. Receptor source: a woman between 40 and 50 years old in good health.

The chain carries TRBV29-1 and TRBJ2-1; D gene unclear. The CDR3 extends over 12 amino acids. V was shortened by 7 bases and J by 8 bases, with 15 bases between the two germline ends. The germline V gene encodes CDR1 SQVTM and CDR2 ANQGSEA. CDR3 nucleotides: TGCAGCGCCCTGCGCGCGAGTTATGAGCAGTTCTTC. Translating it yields CSALRASYEQFF.

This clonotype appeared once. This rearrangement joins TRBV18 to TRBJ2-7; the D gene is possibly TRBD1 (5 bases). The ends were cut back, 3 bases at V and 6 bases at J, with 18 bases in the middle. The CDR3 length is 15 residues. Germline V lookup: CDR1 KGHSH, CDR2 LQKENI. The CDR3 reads CASSPPGQRVFEQYF. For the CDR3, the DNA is TGTGCCAGCTCACCGCCAGGGCAAAGGGTCTTCGAGCAGTACTTC.

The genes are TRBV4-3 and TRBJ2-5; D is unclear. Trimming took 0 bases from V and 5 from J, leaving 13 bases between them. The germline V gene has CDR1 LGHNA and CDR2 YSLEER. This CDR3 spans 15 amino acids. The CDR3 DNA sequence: TGCGCCAGCAGCCAAGATCTTAACAGTTGGGAGACCCAGTACTTC. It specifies CASSQDLNSWETQYF.

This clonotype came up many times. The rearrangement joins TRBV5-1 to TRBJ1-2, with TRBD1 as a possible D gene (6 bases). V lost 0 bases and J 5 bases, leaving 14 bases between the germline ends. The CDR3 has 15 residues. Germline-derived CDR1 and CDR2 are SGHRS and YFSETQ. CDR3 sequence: CASSLAGGRGYGYTF. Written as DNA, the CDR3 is TGCGCCAGCAGCTTGGCCGGGGGCAGGGGATATGGCTACACCTTC.

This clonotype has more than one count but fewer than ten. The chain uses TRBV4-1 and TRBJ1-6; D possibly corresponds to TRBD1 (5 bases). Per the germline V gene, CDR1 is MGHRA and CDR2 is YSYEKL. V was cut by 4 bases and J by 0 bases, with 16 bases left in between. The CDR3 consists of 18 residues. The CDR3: CASSLISSGVSYNSPLHF. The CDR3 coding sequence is TGCGCCAGCAGCCTCATTTCTTCGGGGGTCTCCTATAATTCACCCCTCCACTTT.

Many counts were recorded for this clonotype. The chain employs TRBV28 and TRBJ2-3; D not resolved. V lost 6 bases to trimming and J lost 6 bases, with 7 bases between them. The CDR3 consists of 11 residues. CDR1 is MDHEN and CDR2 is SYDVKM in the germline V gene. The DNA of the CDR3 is TGTGCCAGCAGGCTCGTGGATACGCAGTATTTT. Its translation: CASRLVDTQYF.

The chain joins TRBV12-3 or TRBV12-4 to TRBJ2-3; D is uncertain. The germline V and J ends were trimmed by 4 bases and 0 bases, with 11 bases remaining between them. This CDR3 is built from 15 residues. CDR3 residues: CASSWVRPSTDTQYF. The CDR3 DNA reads TGTGCCAGCAGTTGGGTCAGACCTAGCACAGATACGCAGTATTTT.

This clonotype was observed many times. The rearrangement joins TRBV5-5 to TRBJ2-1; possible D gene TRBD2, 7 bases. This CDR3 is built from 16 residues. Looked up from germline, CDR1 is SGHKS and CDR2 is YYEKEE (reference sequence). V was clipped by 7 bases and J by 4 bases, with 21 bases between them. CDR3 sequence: CASRPSQGGRYNEQFF. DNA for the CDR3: TGTGCCAGCCGCCCATCACAGGGAGGGCGTTACAATGAGCAGTTCTTC.

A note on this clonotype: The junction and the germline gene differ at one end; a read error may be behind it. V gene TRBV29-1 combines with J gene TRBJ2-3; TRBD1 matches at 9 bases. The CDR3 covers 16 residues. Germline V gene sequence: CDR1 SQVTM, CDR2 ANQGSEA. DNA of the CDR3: TGCAGCATTGAAGGAGGACAGGGGTTGGAGGCAGATACGCAGTATTTT. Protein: CSIEGGQGLEADTQYF.

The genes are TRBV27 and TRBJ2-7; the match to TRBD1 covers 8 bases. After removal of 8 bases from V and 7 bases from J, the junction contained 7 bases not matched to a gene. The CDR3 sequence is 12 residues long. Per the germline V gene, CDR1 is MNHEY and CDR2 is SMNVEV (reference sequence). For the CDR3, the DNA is TGTGCCAGCGGGCAGGGGGCCATAGAGCAGTACTTC. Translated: CASGQGAIEQYF.

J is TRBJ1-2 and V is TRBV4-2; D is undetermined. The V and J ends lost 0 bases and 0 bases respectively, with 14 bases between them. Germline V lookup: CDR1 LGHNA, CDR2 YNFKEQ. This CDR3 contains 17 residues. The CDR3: CASSQDVNTLANYGYTF. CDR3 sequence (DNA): TGTGCCAGCAGCCAAGATGTGAACACACTAGCTAACTATGGCTACACCTTC.

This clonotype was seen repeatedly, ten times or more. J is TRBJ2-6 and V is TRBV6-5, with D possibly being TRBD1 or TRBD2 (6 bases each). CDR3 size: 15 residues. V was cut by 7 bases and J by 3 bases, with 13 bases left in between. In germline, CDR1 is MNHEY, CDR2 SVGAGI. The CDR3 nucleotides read TGTGCCAGCAAATACGGGGGCCATGGGGCCAACGTCCTGACTTTC. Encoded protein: CASKYGGHGANVLTF.

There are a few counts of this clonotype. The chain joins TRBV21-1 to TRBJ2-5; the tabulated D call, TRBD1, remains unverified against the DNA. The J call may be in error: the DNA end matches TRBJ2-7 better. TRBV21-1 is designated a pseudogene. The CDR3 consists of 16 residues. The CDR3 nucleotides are TGTGCCAGCTCCCCCCAGAGACAGGACAGGCACTACGAGCAGTACTTC. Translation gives CASSPQRQDRHYEQYF.

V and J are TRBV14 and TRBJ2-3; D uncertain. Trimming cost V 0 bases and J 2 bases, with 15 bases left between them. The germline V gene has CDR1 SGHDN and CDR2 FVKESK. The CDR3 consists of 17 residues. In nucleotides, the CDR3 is TGTGCCAGCAGCCAAGATATGAGTTATGGACCCACAGATACGCAGTATTTT. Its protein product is CASSQDMSYGPTDTQYF.

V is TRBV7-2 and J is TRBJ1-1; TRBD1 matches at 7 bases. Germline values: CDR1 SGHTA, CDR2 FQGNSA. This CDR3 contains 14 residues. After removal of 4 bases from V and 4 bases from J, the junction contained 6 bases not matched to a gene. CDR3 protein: CASSSQGWATEAFF. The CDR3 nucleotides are TGTGCCAGCAGCTCACAGGGGTGGGCCACTGAAGCTTTCTTT.

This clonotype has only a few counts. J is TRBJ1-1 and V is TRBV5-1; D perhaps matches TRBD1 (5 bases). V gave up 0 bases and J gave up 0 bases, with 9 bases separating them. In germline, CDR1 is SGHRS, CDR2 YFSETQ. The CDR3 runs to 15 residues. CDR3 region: CASSLVGGLNTEAFF. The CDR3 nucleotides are TGCGCCAGCAGCTTGGTTGGGGGACTGAACACTGAAGCTTTCTTT.

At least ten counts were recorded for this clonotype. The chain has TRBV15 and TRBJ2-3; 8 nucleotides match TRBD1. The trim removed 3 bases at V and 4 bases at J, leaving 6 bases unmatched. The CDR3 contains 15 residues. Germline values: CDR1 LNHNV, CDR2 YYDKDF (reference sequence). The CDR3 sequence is CATSRQGASADTQYF. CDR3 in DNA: TGTGCCACCAGCAGGCAGGGGGCGAGCGCAGATACGCAGTATTTT.

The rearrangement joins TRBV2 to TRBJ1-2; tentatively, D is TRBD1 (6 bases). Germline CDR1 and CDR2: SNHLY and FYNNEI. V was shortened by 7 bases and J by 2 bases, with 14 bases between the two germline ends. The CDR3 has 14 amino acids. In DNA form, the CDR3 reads TGTGCCAGCACTACTACAGGGATCAACTATGGCTACACCTTC. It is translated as CASTTTGINYGYTF.

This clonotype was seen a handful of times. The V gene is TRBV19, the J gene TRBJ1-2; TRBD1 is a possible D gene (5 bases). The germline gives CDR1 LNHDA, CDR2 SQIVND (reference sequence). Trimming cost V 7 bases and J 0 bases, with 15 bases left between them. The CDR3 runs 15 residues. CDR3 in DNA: TGTGCCAGTACTCCCCAGTGGGGGGCTAACTATGGCTACACCTTC. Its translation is CASTPQWGANYGYTF.

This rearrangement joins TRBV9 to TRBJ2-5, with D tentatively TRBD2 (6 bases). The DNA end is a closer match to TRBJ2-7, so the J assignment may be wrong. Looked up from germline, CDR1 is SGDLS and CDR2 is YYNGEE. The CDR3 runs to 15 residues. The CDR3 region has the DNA TGTGCCAGCAGCGTAGCGGGTAGCGGTGTTTACGAGCAGTACTTC. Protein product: CASSVAGSGVYEQYF.

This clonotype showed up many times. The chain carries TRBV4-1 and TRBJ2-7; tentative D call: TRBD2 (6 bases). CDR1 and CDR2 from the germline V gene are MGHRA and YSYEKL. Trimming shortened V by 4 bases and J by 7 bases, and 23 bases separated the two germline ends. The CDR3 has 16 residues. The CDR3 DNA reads TGCGCCAGCAGCCGACTAGACATGCTGGCCTTCGGGGAGCAGTACTTC. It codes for CASSRLDMLAFGEQYF.

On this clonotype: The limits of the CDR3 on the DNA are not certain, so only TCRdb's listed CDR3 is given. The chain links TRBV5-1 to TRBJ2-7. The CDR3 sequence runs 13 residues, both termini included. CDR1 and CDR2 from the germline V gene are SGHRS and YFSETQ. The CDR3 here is CASSLWGSGSPYF.

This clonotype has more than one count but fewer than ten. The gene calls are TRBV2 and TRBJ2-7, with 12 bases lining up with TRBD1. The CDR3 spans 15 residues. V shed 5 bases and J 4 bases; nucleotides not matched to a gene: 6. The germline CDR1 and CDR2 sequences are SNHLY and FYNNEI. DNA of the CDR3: TGTGCCAGCAGTATGGGACAGGGGGCATCGTACGAGCAGTACTTC. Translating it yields CASSMGQGASYEQYF.

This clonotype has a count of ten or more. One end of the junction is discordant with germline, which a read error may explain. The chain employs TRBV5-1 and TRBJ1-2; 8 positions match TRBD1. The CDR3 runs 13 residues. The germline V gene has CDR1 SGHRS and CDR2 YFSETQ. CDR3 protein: CASSLGQGEGYTF. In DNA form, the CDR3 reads TGTGCCAGCAGCCTCGGACAGGGTGAAGGCTACACCTTC.

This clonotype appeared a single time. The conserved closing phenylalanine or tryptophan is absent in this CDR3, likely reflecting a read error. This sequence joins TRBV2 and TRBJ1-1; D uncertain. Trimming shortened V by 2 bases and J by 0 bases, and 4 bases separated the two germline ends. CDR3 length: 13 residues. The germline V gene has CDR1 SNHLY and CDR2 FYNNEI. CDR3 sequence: CASSETVNTEAFC. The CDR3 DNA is TGTGCCAGCAGTGAAACAGTGAACACTGAAGCTTTCTGT.

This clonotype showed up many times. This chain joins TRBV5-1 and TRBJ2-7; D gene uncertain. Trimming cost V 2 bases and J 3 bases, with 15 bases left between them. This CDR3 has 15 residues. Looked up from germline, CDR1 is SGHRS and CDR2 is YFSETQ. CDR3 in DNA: TGCGCCAGCAGCTTAGCCCTCCGGGTGGACTACGAGCAGTACTTC. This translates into CASSLALRVDYEQYF.

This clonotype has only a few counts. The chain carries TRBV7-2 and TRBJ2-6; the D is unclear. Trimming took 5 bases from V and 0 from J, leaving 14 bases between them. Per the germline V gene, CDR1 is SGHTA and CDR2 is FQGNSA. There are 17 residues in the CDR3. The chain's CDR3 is CASSIQQALSGANVLTF. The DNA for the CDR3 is TGTGCCAGCAGCATACAACAAGCGCTCTCTGGGGCCAACGTCCTGACTTTC.

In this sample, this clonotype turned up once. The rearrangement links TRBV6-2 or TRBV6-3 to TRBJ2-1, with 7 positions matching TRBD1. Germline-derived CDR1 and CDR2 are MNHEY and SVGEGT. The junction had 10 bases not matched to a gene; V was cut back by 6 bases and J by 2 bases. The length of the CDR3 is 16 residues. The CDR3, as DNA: TGTGCCAGCAGGGTCCTACAGGGGATCCCCTACAATGAGCAGTTCTTC. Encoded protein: CASRVLQGIPYNEQFF.

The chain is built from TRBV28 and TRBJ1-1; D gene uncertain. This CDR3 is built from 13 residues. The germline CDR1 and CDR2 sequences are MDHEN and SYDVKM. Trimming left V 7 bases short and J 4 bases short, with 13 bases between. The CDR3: CASIKLGSTEAFF. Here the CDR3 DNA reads TGTGCCAGCATAAAGTTGGGGAGCACTGAAGCTTTCTTT.

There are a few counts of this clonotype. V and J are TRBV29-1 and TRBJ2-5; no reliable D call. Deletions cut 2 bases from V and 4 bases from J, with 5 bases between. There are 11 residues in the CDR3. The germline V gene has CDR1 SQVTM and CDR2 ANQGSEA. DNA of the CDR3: TGCAGCGTTGAACTCGGAGAGACCCAGTACTTC. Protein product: CSVELGETQYF. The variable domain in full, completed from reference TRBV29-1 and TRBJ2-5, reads SAVISQKPSRDICQRGTSLTIQCQVDSQVTMMFWYRQQPGQSLTLIATANQGSEATYESGFVIDKFPISRPNLTFSTLTVSNMSPEDSSIYLCSVELGETQYFGPGTRLLVL.

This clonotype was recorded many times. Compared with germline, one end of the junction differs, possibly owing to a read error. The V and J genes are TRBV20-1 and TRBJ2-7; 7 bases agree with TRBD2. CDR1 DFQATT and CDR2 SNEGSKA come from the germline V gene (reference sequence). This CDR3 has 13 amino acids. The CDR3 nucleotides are TGCAGTGCTAGGGGGGGGATTGGGTACGGGCAGTACTTC. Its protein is CSARGGIGYGQYF.